Included here is one T cell receptor (beta chain) sequence, with context. This sample is drawn from a study of blood T cell repertoires in COVID-19. Study at large: Sources were T cells, B-cell-depleted T cells, or PBMCs; the material itself was cDNA or gDNA.

This CDR3 has 20 residues. Germline V gene data show CDR1 as SGHNT and CDR2 as YYREEE (reference sequence). The J segment lost 3 bases and the V segment lost 5 bases, leaving 15 bases of the junction unmatched. Repertoires were generated with immunoSEQ multiplex PCR, while TCRdb's copy carries only in-frame clones and drops some. In the table there are some 320,000 clones, under 90% of which are singletons. Donors were grouped by their self-reported clinical history. This chain links TRBV5-4 with TRBJ2-2; TRBD2 aligns across 14 bases. The sequence came from a woman aged 45-65 years who had been exposed to COVID-19. The material sequenced was PBMCs or T cells enriched from blood (not recorded which). The CDR3: CASRSDRLAGGRADTGELFF. DNA for the CDR3: TGTGCCAGCAGATCTGACCGACTAGCGGGGGGGCGGGCTGACACCGGGGAGCTGTTTTTT.